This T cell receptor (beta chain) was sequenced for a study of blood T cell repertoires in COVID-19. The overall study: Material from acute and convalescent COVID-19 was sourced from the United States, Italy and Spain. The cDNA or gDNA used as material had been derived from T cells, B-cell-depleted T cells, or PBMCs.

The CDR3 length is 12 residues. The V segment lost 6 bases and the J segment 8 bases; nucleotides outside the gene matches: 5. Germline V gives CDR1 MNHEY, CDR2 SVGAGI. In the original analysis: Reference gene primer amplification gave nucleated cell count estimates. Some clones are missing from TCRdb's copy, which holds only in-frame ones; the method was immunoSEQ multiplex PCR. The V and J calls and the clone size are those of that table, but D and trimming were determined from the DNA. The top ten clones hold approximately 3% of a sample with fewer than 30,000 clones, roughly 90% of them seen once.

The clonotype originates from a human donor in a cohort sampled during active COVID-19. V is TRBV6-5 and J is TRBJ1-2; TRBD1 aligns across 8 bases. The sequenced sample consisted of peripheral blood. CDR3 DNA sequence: TGTGCCAGCAGGGACAGGGCGTGGGGCTACACCTTC. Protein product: CASRDRAWGYTF.